Below are 2 T cell receptor beta chains sequenced from a single sample in a study of cytomegalovirus exposure and HLA in healthy donors. With 60 Vbeta and 13 Jbeta primers, the PCR was carried out. Clones were read by immunoSEQ multiplex PCR, and TCRdb kept only the in-frame ones, dropping some. Among 150,000 to 200,000 clones listed, roughly a tenth were seen once. The sample was PBMCs. The receptors come from a woman aged 25-40 years in good health and CMV-seropositive.

This clone occurred a few times. The rearrangement joins TRBV6-1 to TRBJ1-1; TRBD1 matches 7 bases. The germline gives CDR1 MNHNS, CDR2 SASEGT. V gave up 4 bases and J gave up 5 bases; unmatched junction bases: 4. The CDR3 is 13 amino acids. Written as DNA, the CDR3 is TGTGCCAGCAGTGTACAGGGGTGGACTGAAGCTTTCTTT. It specifies CASSVQGWTEAFF.

The J gene is TRBJ2-3, the V gene TRBV7-6; 9 bases agree with TRBD2. Germline-derived CDR1 and CDR2 are SGHVS and FNYEAQ. This CDR3 spans 13 amino acids. Trimming removed 3 bases from V and 9 bases from J; junction bases left unmatched: 4. The CDR3: CASSFSSGKTQYF. CDR3 nucleotide sequence: TGTGCCAGCAGCTTCTCTAGCGGGAAGACGCAGTATTTT.